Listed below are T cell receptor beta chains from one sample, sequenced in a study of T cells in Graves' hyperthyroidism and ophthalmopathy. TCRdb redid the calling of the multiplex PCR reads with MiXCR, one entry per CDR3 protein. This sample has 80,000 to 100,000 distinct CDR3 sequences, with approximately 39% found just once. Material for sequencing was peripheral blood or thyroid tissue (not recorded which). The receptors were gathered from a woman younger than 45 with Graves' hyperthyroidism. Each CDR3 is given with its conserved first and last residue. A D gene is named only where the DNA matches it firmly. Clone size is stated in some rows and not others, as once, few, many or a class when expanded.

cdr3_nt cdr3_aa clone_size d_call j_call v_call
TGTGCCAGCAGCTTAATAATAGCCGGGGCAGGGCAGGAGCAGTACTTC CASSLIIAGAGQEQYF many . TRBJ2-7 TRBV7-9
TGTGCCAGCAGCCCCGGACTAGCGGGACCTTACGAGCAGTACTTC CASSPGLAGPYEQYF many TRBD2 TRBJ2-7 TRBV5-6
TGTGCCAGCAGTCCCAGGAGCCCAAACTATGGCTACACCTTC CASSPRSPNYGYTF . . TRBJ1-2 TRBV7-9
TGCGCCAGCAGCGGGGATTACGAGCAGTACTTC CASSGDYEQYF many . TRBJ2-7 TRBV5-1
TGTGCCAGCGAACTCGGGAGTCCCTACGAGCAGTACTTC CASELGSPYEQYF many . TRBJ2-7 TRBV2
TGCAGTGCTAGAAAAGGGACTCTCACAGATACGCAGTATTTT CSARKGTLTDTQYF many . TRBJ2-3 TRBV20-1
TGTGCCAGCATGGGCGGGGTAAGCTCCTACGAGCAGTACTTC CASMGGVSSYEQYF . . TRBJ2-7 TRBV9
TGCAGTGCTAGCAGGGTGGAAAACACCATATATTTT CSASRVENTIYF . . TRBJ1-3 TRBV20-1
TGTGCCAGCAGCTCCTGGACAGGGGGCGTCAATCAGCCCCAGCATTTT CASSSWTGGVNQPQHF many TRBD1 TRBJ1-5 TRBV7-2
TGTGCCAGCAGTTTCGGACAGCTGAACACTGAAGCTTTCTTT CASSFGQLNTEAFF many . TRBJ1-1 TRBV12-3/TRBV12-4
TGTGCCAGCAGCTTAACAGGGGCGAGGACTGAAGCTTTCTTT CASSLTGARTEAFF many . TRBJ1-1 TRBV7-3
. CSAREGYGCTF . . TRBJ1-2 TRBV20-1
TGTGCCAGCAGCTTATGGCAGGACTCCTACGAGCAGTACTTC CASSLWQDSYEQYF many . TRBJ2-7 TRBV11-2
TGTGCCAGCAGCGCAACAGGGGGCGGACGAGCTTTCTTT CASSATGGGRAFF . TRBD1 TRBJ1-1 TRBV9
TGTGCCAGCAGCTCAGGGCCTTTCGGGGAGCAGTACTTC CASSSGPFGEQYF many . TRBJ2-7 TRBV11-2
TGTGCCAGCAGTCGGGCCCCCTCTGGGGCCAACGTCCTGACTTTC CASSRAPSGANVLTF . . TRBJ2-6 TRBV7-9
TGCGCCAGCAGCTTGGACCGGATTGGGGGGGGTTCACCCCTCCACTTT CASSLDRIGGGSPLHF . . TRBJ1-6 TRBV5-1
TGTGCCAGCAACGGGGCAGAAACTACCTACGAGCAGTACTTC CASNGAETTYEQYF many . TRBJ2-7 TRBV28
TGTGCCAGCAGCGTTGAGGGGGGCATCTACGAGCAGTACTTC CASSVEGGIYEQYF . . TRBJ2-7 TRBV7-8